Listed here is a single TCR beta chain. The data belong to a study of blood T cell repertoires in COVID-19. Study-wide context: T cells, B-cell-depleted T cells, or PBMCs provided the cDNA or gDNA that served as material.

The table came from immunoSEQ multiplex PCR; TCRdb's copy has only in-frame clones and leaves some out. The sample shows fewer than 200,000 clones, about 87% of them seen only once. The germline V gene has CDR1 MNHEY and CDR2 SVGEGT. V was trimmed by 0 bases and J by 3 bases, leaving 6 bases between them. The CDR3 runs 14 residues. Sequenced input: peripheral blood. The source of this sequence is a woman older than 75 with COVID-19, enrolled during active disease. The J gene is TRBJ1-5, the V gene TRBV6-2 or TRBV6-3, with D uncertain. CDR3 coding DNA: TGTGCCAGCAGTTACTCGACTACCAATCAGCCCCAGCATTTT. This gives the protein CASSYSTTNQPQHF.